The entry below describes one TCR beta chain. Original methodology: Estimation of nucleated cell counts was performed using reference gene primer amplification. Sequencing was performed with immunoSEQ multiplex PCR; in TCRdb, only in-frame clones are kept and a portion is missing. V, J and clone size reflect that table, while D and trimming were determined from the DNA. The data contain about 120,000 clones, 90% of them seen just once; the ten biggest clones take up 3.8%. The CDR3 has 14 amino acids. Germline V lookup: CDR1 SGHTA, CDR2 FQGTGA. Trimming pared 2 bases from V and 7 bases from J, leaving 9 bases between. The record originates from a study of blood T cell repertoires in COVID-19.

The chain links TRBV7-3 to TRBJ1-6, with unresolved D. This clonotype was sampled from a woman in her sixties or seventies with COVID-19, enrolled during active disease. Sequencing input: peripheral blood. CDR3 residues: CASSLGHRNSPLHF. CDR3 nucleotides: TGTGCCAGCAGCTTAGGTCACAGAAATTCACCCCTCCACTTT.